What follows are 6 T cell receptor beta chains derived from one specimen sequenced in a study of blood T cell repertoires in COVID-19. This table comes from immunoSEQ multiplex PCR, and its TCRdb copy is limited to in-frame clones, with some not included. The sample consists of 150,000 or so clones, about 79% of them appearing once. The sequenced sample was peripheral blood. The receptors here all came from a woman of 80 years or more with active or convalescent COVID-19.

This clone was seen more than once but under ten times. The V call is TRBV19, the J call TRBJ1-2, with D uncertain. The CDR3 is made up of 15 amino acids. The V end lost 4 bases, the J end lost 8 bases, and 20 bases lay between the germline ends. CDR1 is LNHDA, CDR2 SQIVND, per germline (reference sequence). The CDR3 loop reads CASSTRDGRHRGYTF. DNA of the CDR3: TGTGCCAGTAGTACCAGAGACGGGAGGCATAGAGGCTACACCTTC. Filled out from reference TRBV19 and TRBJ1-2, the complete variable domain reads DGGITQSPKYLFRKEGQNVTLSCEQNLNHDAMYWYRQDPGQGLRLIYYSQIVNDFQKGDIAEGYSVSREKKESFPLTVTSAQKNPTAFYLCASSTRDGRHRGYTFGSGTRLTVV.

The chain employs TRBV28 and TRBJ1-2; possible D gene TRBD1, 6 bases. There are 14 residues in the CDR3. Germline loops: CDR1 MDHEN, CDR2 SYDVKM. V lost 7 bases and J lost 4, with 16 bases in between. Written as DNA, the CDR3 is TGTGCCAGCACCAGTGGGGGCGAGCTCTATGGCTACACCTTC. This translates into CASTSGGELYGYTF.

The chain employs TRBV29-1 and TRBJ1-3; D remains ambiguous. V lost 4 bases and J lost 10, with 14 bases in between. Germline V lookup: CDR1 SQVTM, CDR2 ANQGSEA. This CDR3 spans 12 amino acids. CDR3 nucleotides: TGCAGCGTTGGAGCAGCGGCTGGAACCATATATTTT. It yields the protein CSVGAAAGTIYF. Supplemented by reference TRBV29-1 and TRBJ1-3, the full variable domain reads SAVISQKPSRDICQRGTSLTIQCQVDSQVTMMFWYRQQPGQSLTLIATANQGSEATYESGFVIDKFPISRPNLTFSTLTVSNMSPEDSSIYLCSVGAAAGTIYFGEGSWLTVV.

The V and J genes are TRBV7-3 and TRBJ2-3; 13 positions match TRBD2. CDR1 is SGHTA, CDR2 FQGTGA, per germline. This CDR3 spans 16 amino acids. J lost 5 bases, V lost 5 bases, and 7 bases had no gene match. The CDR3 protein is CASSPGLAGEVDTQYF. In nucleotides, the CDR3 is TGTGCCAGCAGCCCCGGACTAGCGGGGGAAGTAGATACGCAGTATTTT. The full variable domain, rest sourced from reference TRBV7-3 and TRBJ2-3, is GAGVSQTPSNKVTEKGKYVELRCDPISGHTALYWYRQSLGQGPEFLIYFQGTGAADDSGLPNDRFFAVRPEGSVSTLKIQRTERGDSAVYLCASSPGLAGEVDTQYFGPGTRLTVL.

The rearrangement uses TRBV6-5 and TRBJ2-7; 8 bases match TRBD2. The germline V gene encodes CDR1 MNHEY and CDR2 SVGAGI. The CDR3 spans 14 residues. The trim removed 6 bases at V and 2 bases at J, leaving 6 bases unmatched. The CDR3 sequence: CASSPRGGTYEQYF. CDR3 bases: TGTGCCAGCAGCCCCCGGGGGGGAACCTACGAGCAGTACTTC.

The rearrangement uses TRBV5-1 and TRBJ1-1, with no clear D. Germline V lookup: CDR1 SGHRS, CDR2 YFSETQ. CDR3 length: 14 amino acids. Trimming removed 2 bases at V and 1 base at J, with 9 bases between. The CDR3 sequence: CASSFIHKNTEAFF. Written as DNA, the CDR3 is TGCGCCAGCAGCTTTATACACAAGAACACTGAAGCTTTCTTT.